Following are 24 T cell receptor beta chains from one sample sequenced in a study of shared clonotypes between healthy human individuals. Data came from immunoSEQ multiplex PCR; TCRdb stores just in-frame clones and leaves some out. The table includes under 120,000 clones, less than 80% detected once. Sequencing input: memory CD8+ T cells sorted from blood. The subset is: CD45RO+ cells pooled with CCR7-negative TemRA cells. Every receptor here comes from a woman in her twenties or thirties in good health.

The chain couples TRBV5-1 to TRBJ2-3; a weak D match, TRBD2 (6 bases). The germline CDR1 and CDR2 sequences are SGHRS and YFSETQ. Trimming took 1 base from V and 1 from J, leaving 10 bases between them. The CDR3 is 15 amino acids. This CDR3 is CASSLTGEGTDTQYF. Here the CDR3 DNA reads TGCGCCAGCAGCTTGACGGGAGAAGGCACAGATACGCAGTATTTT.

The chain joins TRBV19 to TRBJ1-1, with D maybe TRBD1 (6 bases). From germline, CDR1 is LNHDA and CDR2 SQIVND (reference sequence). The CDR3 runs to 11 residues. The germline V and J ends were trimmed by 7 bases and 6 bases, with 9 bases remaining between them. This CDR3 is CASTRGAEAFF. CDR3 DNA: TGTGCCAGTACCAGGGGCGCTGAAGCTTTCTTT.

The genes are TRBV28 and TRBJ2-5; D not resolved. Trimming cost V 10 bases and J 5 bases, with 20 bases left between them. CDR3 length: 14 amino acids. Germline V CDR1 and CDR2: MDHEN, SYDVKM. The CDR3 DNA is TGTGCCAATATGGGATTCGGGCTCCAGGAGACCCAGTACTTC. Its protein product is CANMGFGLQETQYF.

The CDR3 here is CAISVRSGANVLTF. CDR3 sequence (DNA): TGTGCCATCAGTGTGCGTTCTGGGGCCAACGTCCTGACTTTC. The chain joins TRBV10-3 to TRBJ2-6; D unclear. Per the germline V gene, CDR1 is ENHRY and CDR2 is SYGVKD. Trimming cost V 4 bases and J 1 base, with 5 bases left between them. The CDR3 consists of 14 residues.

This chain uses TRBV6-4 with TRBJ1-5, with D perhaps TRBD1 (5 bases). V was trimmed by 0 bases and J by 5 bases, leaving 14 bases between them. The CDR3 is 16 residues long. CDR1 and CDR2 (germline): MRHNA, SNTAGT. CDR3 sequence (DNA): TGTGCCAGCAGTGACTCGGGGGGGAGAGTGGATCAGCCCCAGCATTTT. Protein sequence: CASSDSGGRVDQPQHF.

The chain has TRBV13 and TRBJ1-2, with 9 bases that match TRBD1. The CDR3 has 14 residues. From germline, CDR1 is PRHDT and CDR2 FYEKMQ (reference sequence). Trimming removed 2 bases from V and 13 bases from J; junction bases left unmatched: 11. The CDR3 here is CASSLWAGQGLSTF. DNA for the CDR3: TGTGCCAGCAGCTTATGGGCCGGACAGGGGCTATCCACCTTC.

V and J are TRBV6-1 and TRBJ2-7, with 7 bases lining up with TRBD2. V shed 4 bases and J 4 bases; nucleotides not matched to a gene: 10. In germline, CDR1 is MNHNS, CDR2 SASEGT. The CDR3 loop spans 15 amino acids. CDR3 nucleotide sequence: TGTGCCAGCAGTGGACAGACTAGCCAACCGTACGAGCAGTACTTC. This gives the protein CASSGQTSQPYEQYF.

This clone was found many times. The rearrangement uses TRBV10-3 and TRBJ2-3; 10 bases align to TRBD2. The CDR3 totals 15 residues. The germline gives CDR1 ENHRY, CDR2 SYGVKD. The V and J ends lost 3 bases and 4 bases, in that order; junction bases with no gene match: 4. The CDR3 loop is CAISETSGIADTQYF. CDR3 nucleotide sequence: TGTGCCATCAGTGAAACTAGCGGGATTGCAGATACGCAGTATTTT.

The chain recombines TRBV4-2 with TRBJ2-5; the D call may be TRBD1 or TRBD2 (5 bases each). Judging by the DNA end, TRBJ2-7 fits better; the J call may be wrong. The CDR3 extends over 14 amino acids. Germline CDR1 is LGHNA and CDR2 is YNFKEQ. This CDR3 is CASSQGDEAYEQYF. CDR3 coding DNA: TGTGCCAGCAGCCAAGGGGACGAAGCCTACGAGCAGTACTTC.

This clone was detected ten times or more. This chain joins TRBV29-1 and TRBJ2-7; possibly TRBD1 for D (5 bases). V was trimmed by 3 bases and J by 2 bases, leaving 14 bases between them. The CDR3 contains 14 residues. CDR1 is SQVTM and CDR2 is ANQGSEA in the germline V gene. This CDR3 reads CSVDVQGTPYEQYF. The DNA of the CDR3 is TGCAGCGTTGATGTCCAGGGCACCCCCTACGAGCAGTACTTC.

The chain links TRBV15 to TRBJ2-6; D gene uncertain. Germline values: CDR1 LNHNV, CDR2 YYDKDF (reference sequence). The V and J ends lost 3 bases and 0 bases respectively, with 6 bases between them. The CDR3 runs to 15 residues. This CDR3 is CATSREVSGANVLTF. The CDR3 DNA reads as TGTGCCACCAGCAGGGAAGTCTCTGGGGCCAACGTCCTGACTTTC.

The rearrangement joins TRBV4-2 to TRBJ2-1, with D hard to call. The germline CDR1 and CDR2 sequences are LGHNA and YNFKEQ. V lost 0 bases to trimming and J lost 6 bases, with 3 bases between them. The CDR3 sequence is 12 residues long. CDR3 sequence reads: CASSQDSNEQFF. Written as DNA, the CDR3 is TGTGCCAGCAGCCAAGATAGCAATGAGCAGTTCTTC.

In the case of this clone: A much larger clone is a single base away; this may be a read error. J is TRBJ1-1 and V is TRBV6-6; TRBD1 is a possible D gene (5 bases). V lost 2 bases to trimming and J lost 2 bases, with 6 bases between them. Germline V gene data show CDR1 as MNHNY and CDR2 as SVGAGI (reference sequence). This CDR3 comprises 13 residues. CDR3: CASSYRDNTEAFF. DNA for the CDR3: TGTGCCAGCAGTTACCGGGACAACACTGAAGCTTTCTTT.

The chain carries TRBV30 and TRBJ2-6; D unresolved. The CDR3 is 15 residues long. CDR1 GTSNPN and CDR2 SVGIG come from the germline V gene (reference sequence). The V and J ends lost 5 bases and 2 bases respectively, with 13 bases between them. The CDR3 loop is CAWSYGSTGANVLTF. The CDR3 DNA is TGTGCCTGGTCTTACGGTTCCACTGGGGCCAACGTCCTGACTTTC. The variable domain in full, completed from reference TRBV30 and TRBJ2-6, reads SQTIHQWPATLVQPVGSPLSLECTVEGTSNPNLYWYRQAAGRGLQLLFYSVGIGQISSEVPQNLSASRPQDRQFILSSKKLLLSDSGFYLCAWSYGSTGANVLTFGAGSRLTVL.

The chain uses TRBV6-1 and TRBJ2-3; 7 bases fit TRBD2. J lost 1 base, V lost 8 bases, and 6 bases had no gene match. The CDR3 has 14 amino acids. Germline V gene sequence: CDR1 MNHNS, CDR2 SASEGT. This CDR3 reads CASAAGSGTDTQYF. The CDR3 DNA reads TGTGCCAGCGCAGCGGGATCCGGCACAGATACGCAGTATTTT.

This clone has just a few counts. This chain uses TRBV27 with TRBJ1-2; D unresolved. The V gene's germline CDR1 is MNHEY and CDR2 SMNVEV (reference sequence). This CDR3 has 14 residues. The V and J ends lost 4 bases and 5 bases respectively, with 14 bases between them. CDR3 amino acids: CASSSASLGYGYTF. The CDR3 region has the DNA TGTGCCAGCAGTTCGGCCAGCCTTGGGTATGGCTACACCTTC.

This clone was observed a few times. The V and J genes are TRBV7-9 and TRBJ1-2, with D hard to call. The V end was cut by 1 base, the J end by 3 bases, with 6 bases between. CDR1 SEHNR and CDR2 FQNEAQ come from the germline V gene (reference sequence). The CDR3 is 13 amino acids. The DNA for the CDR3 is TGTGCCAGCAGCTTAGACGGGGACTATGGCTACACCTTC. Its protein is CASSLDGDYGYTF.

This clone was found once. This chain joins TRBV5-4 and TRBJ2-2, with D possibly being TRBD1 or TRBD2 (5 bases each). This CDR3 spans 12 amino acids. Per germline, CDR1 SGHNT and CDR2 YYREEE (reference sequence). V was pared by 5 bases and J by 6 bases, with 8 bases between. In DNA, the CDR3 is TGTGCCAGCAGGGGGGAGCCCGGGGAGCTGTTTTTT. It specifies CASRGEPGELFF.

The rearrangement uses TRBV28 and TRBJ2-5; D is perhaps TRBD1 or TRBD2 (5 bases each). The length of the CDR3 is 14 residues. The germline V gene has CDR1 MDHEN and CDR2 SYDVKM. The V end was cut by 2 bases, the J end by 6 bases, with 13 bases between. The CDR3 is CASSLVRETKTQYF. The CDR3 bases are TGTGCCAGCAGTTTAGTCAGGGAGACGAAGACCCAGTACTTC.

Many counts were recorded for this clone. The rearrangement joins TRBV5-6 to TRBJ2-3; TRBD1 aligns across 9 bases. Losses at the gene ends were 4 bases for V and 1 base for J; bases not matched to a gene: 7. The CDR3 extends over 16 amino acids. Germline loops: CDR1 SGHDT, CDR2 YYEEEE. CDR3 residues: CASSHRTGAGTDTQYF. CDR3 nucleotide sequence: TGTGCCAGCAGCCATCGGACAGGGGCAGGCACAGATACGCAGTATTTT.

The chain joins TRBV28 to TRBJ1-6; D unresolved. The CDR3 is made up of 15 amino acids. The germline gives CDR1 MDHEN, CDR2 SYDVKM. The germline V and J ends were trimmed by 3 bases and 9 bases, with 15 bases remaining between them. The DNA of the CDR3 is TGTGCCAGCAGTTTCGGGTACAGCGAAGTTTCACCCCTCCACTTT. Protein: CASSFGYSEVSPLHF.

This clone was observed a few times. Within the sample, other DNA sequences also encode this same CDR3. This rearrangement joins TRBV27 to TRBJ1-5, with D tentatively TRBD1 (6 bases). V lost 1 base and J 4 bases, leaving 8 bases between the germline ends. The CDR3 totals 14 residues. Germline V gives CDR1 MNHEY, CDR2 SMNVEV (reference sequence). The CDR3 region has the DNA TGTGCCAGCAGTTTATTAGGGGGAAATCAGCCCCAGCATTTT. Residues: CASSLLGGNQPQHF.

The rearrangement links TRBV2 to TRBJ2-7, with a tentative D call TRBD2 (6 bases). The CDR3 is 14 residues long. The V gene lost 7 bases and the J gene lost 0 bases, with 13 bases spanning the gap. CDR1 and CDR2 from the germline V gene are SNHLY and FYNNEI. The CDR3 sequence is CASKEGTSSYEQYF. For the CDR3, the DNA is TGTGCCAGCAAGGAGGGGACGAGCTCCTACGAGCAGTACTTC.

This clone was picked up a small number of times. This sequence joins TRBV10-1 and TRBJ1-2, with a tentative D call TRBD1 (6 bases). V gave up 5 bases and J gave up 4 bases, with 14 bases separating them. Germline CDR1 is WNHNN and CDR2 is SYGVQD (reference sequence). CDR3 size: 14 residues. CDR3 sequence: CASSPPGTTYGYTF. The CDR3 bases are TGCGCCAGCAGTCCCCCGGGGACAACCTATGGCTACACCTTC.